This record covers a single TCR beta chain. Its target is unknown. Germline trimming cut 0 bases from V and 9 bases from J; bases unmatched to any gene: 4. Germline V gives CDR1 SGHRS, CDR2 YFSETQ. The CDR3 runs 15 residues. Blood was sampled at baseline, cycle 4 day 1, and cycle 7 day 1. These data are taken from a study of OX40 agonist ivuxolimab in advanced cancers. Study observations and caveats: No antigen was identified for the clonally expanded peripheral T cells. There was clonal expansion of CD4+ and CD8+ blood T cells by week 6 at 0.1 to 3.0 mg/kg.

The repertoire was sequenced with immunoSEQ multiplex PCR; TCRdb's copy has only in-frame clones and lacks some. The sample records roughly 48,000 clones, 83% being singletons. V is TRBV5-1 and J is TRBJ2-1; TRBD2 agrees at 12 bases. The sequencing used CD4+ or CD8+ T cells sorted from blood, collected in a trial of the OX40 agonist ivuxolimab. This TCR was recovered from an adult with an advanced solid tumor such as melanoma, head and neck, liver or kidney cancer. The CDR3 here is CASSLGTSGASEQFF. The CDR3 DNA reads as TGCGCCAGCAGCTTGGGGACTAGCGGGGCGAGTGAGCAGTTCTTC.